The T cell receptor (beta chain) described here comes from a study of blood T cell repertoires in COVID-19. About the research overall: Nucleic acid was either cDNA or gDNA, and it came from T cells, B-cell-depleted T cells, or PBMCs.

How the authors handled the data: Amplified reference gene primers provided the basis for estimating nucleated cell counts. The protocol was immunoSEQ multiplex PCR, while the TCRdb copy is restricted to in-frame clones and leaves out a portion. Clonal size and the V and J genes are those of that table, whereas D and trimming came from the DNA. The sample records about 160,000 clones, approximately 88% being singletons. Recruits, aged roughly 18 to 90 years, lived in around 24 US areas. Recovered status applied to Cohort 3 donors who had two consecutive negative PCRs. It also applied to those with clearance or with symptom resolution. This TCR derives from a woman aged 50 to 60 who had recovered from COVID-19. The sample consisted of PBMCs or T cells enriched from blood (not recorded which).

The CDR3 DNA reads TGTGCCAGTAGTATCGACAGGGTCACTGAAGCTTTCTTT. It encodes CASSIDRVTEAFF. The rearrangement links TRBV19 to TRBJ1-1; the match to TRBD1 covers 7 bases. CDR3 size: 13 residues. The J segment lost 4 bases and the V segment lost 3 bases, leaving 2 bases of the junction unmatched. Germline CDR1 and CDR2: LNHDA and SQIVND (reference sequence).